A selection of T cell receptor beta chains follows, all from one sample in a study of cytomegalovirus exposure and HLA in healthy donors. Assay: immunoSEQ multiplex PCR; the TCRdb copy retains only in-frame clones and omits some. The sample has about 150,000 clones; 65% to 80% are singletons. The sequenced material came from PBMCs. The source of these receptors is a woman in her 40s in good health and CMV-seronegative. The CDR3 runs from the conserved cysteine through the conserved F or W. D genes are given only for firm matches. The listing skips clone size in some rows; elsewhere it reads once, few, many or a size class.

j_gene	d_gene	abundance	v_gene	len	CDR3aa	CDR3nt
TRBJ1-1	.	.	TRBV5-1	13	CASSPEGNTEAFF	TGCGCCAGCAGCCCCGAGGGGAACACTGAAGCTTTCTTT
TRBJ1-4	.	.	TRBV15	16	CATSRELRDSVGKLFF	TGTGCCACCAGCAGAGAGCTCCGGGACTCCGTTGGAAAACTGTTTTTT
TRBJ1-4	.	once	TRBV4-2	15	CASSQEFGVNEKLFF	TGTGCCAGCAGCCAAGAATTTGGAGTTAATGAAAAACTGTTTTTT
TRBJ2-2	TRBD2	.	TRBV10-3	17	CAISDFSGRKNTGELFF	TGTGCCATCAGTGACTTTAGCGGGAGGAAGAACACCGGGGAGCTGTTTTTT
TRBJ2-1	TRBD1	once	TRBV5-1	17	CASSLRDRGRGYNEQFF	TGCGCCAGCAGCCTAAGGGACAGGGGAAGAGGATACAATGAGCAGTTCTTC
TRBJ2-3	.	.	TRBV7-2	14	CASSSPLGTDTQYF	TGTGCCAGCAGCTCCCCCCTAGGAACAGATACGCAGTATTTT
TRBJ1-5	.	once	TRBV29-1	14	CSVGGVGGNQPQHF	TGCAGCGTTGGAGGAGTCGGAGGCAATCAGCCCCAGCATTTT
TRBJ1-4	TRBD1	.	TRBV10-2	14	CASSFQGGGEKLFF	TGCGCCAGCAGCTTCCAGGGGGGAGGTGAAAAACTGTTTTTT
TRBJ2-7	.	.	TRBV7-9	14	CASSLEHSQGSQYF	TGTGCCAGCAGCTTAGAACATTCACAGGGTTCGCAGTACTTC
TRBJ1-5	TRBD1	.	TRBV7-2	14	CASSFAGGGQPQHF	TGTGCCAGCAGCTTTGCAGGGGGAGGACAGCCCCAGCATTTT
TRBJ2-3	TRBD2	once	TRBV5-1	14	CASSGLAGADTQYF	TGCGCCAGCAGCGGCCTAGCGGGGGCCGATACGCAGTATTTT
TRBJ2-2	TRBD2	few	TRBV5-1	17	CASSLTISGGWAGELFF	TGCGCCAGCAGCTTGACCATTTCGGGAGGTTGGGCCGGGGAGCTGTTTTTT
TRBJ1-1	.	.	TRBV4-1	15	CASSQDRGRNTEAFF	TGCGCCAGCAGCCAAGATCGGGGAAGGAACACTGAAGCTTTCTTT
TRBJ1-3	.	.	TRBV11-2	15	CASSLGGQSGNTIYF	TGTGCCAGCAGCTTAGGAGGACAGTCTGGAAACACCATATATTTT
TRBJ2-5	.	.	TRBV5-1	14	CASSPRGASETQYF	TGCGCCAGCAGCCCACGGGGGGCGAGTGAGACCCAGTACTTC
TRBJ1-1	.	once	TRBV5-1	15	CASSLKTGLSTEAFF	TGCGCCAGCAGCTTGAAAACAGGGCTGAGCACTGAAGCTTTCTTT
TRBJ1-1	.	.	TRBV6-5	14	CASSAPGGNTEAFF	TGTGCCAGCAGTGCCCCGGGGGGAAACACTGAAGCTTTCTTT
TRBJ1-1	.	.	TRBV19	14	CASSIGGPTFEAFF	TGTGCCAGTAGTATTGGCGGGCCGACCTTTGAAGCTTTCTTT
TRBJ1-5	.	once	TRBV28	13	CASSLQEDQPQHF	TGTGCCAGCAGTCTTCAGGAAGATCAGCCCCAGCATTTT
TRBJ1-1	.	.	TRBV18	12	CASSPPGGAAFF	TGTGCCAGCTCACCACCGGGTGGGGCGGCTTTCTTT
TRBJ1-5	TRBD1	few	TRBV6-5	14	CASSPSQGVQPQHF	TGTGCCAGCAGCCCGTCACAGGGGGTTCAGCCCCAGCATTTT
TRBJ2-7	TRBD1	.	TRBV10-3	14	CAISPGTGEYEQYF	TGTGCCATCAGTCCCGGGACAGGGGAGTACGAGCAGTACTTC
TRBJ2-7	.	.	TRBV6-1	13	CASSEMAAYEQYF	TGTGCCAGCAGTGAAATGGCAGCCTACGAGCAGTACTTC
TRBJ1-5	.	.	TRBV5-8	15	CASSLAGRRSQPQHF	TGTGCCAGCAGCCTGGCAGGCCGGCGAAGTCAGCCCCAGCATTTT
TRBJ1-2	TRBD1	.	TRBV28	16	CASTQSGTGGYYGYTF	TGTGCCAGCACCCAATCAGGGACAGGGGGGTACTATGGCTACACCTTC
TRBJ2-5	.	few	TRBV28	14	CASTSLEEEETQYF	TGTGCCAGCACCTCCCTGGAAGAGGAGGAGACCCAGTACTTC
TRBJ2-5	.	.	TRBV6-5	14	CASSYSGGQREQYF	TGTGCCAGCAGTTATTCGGGGGGCCAACGGGAGCAGTACTTC
TRBJ2-7	.	.	TRBV6-5	13	CASNSDRSYEQYF	TGTGCCAGCAACTCCGACAGATCCTACGAGCAGTACTTC
TRBJ2-7	TRBD1	.	TRBV2	13	CASTPGQRYEQYF	TGTGCCAGCACCCCGGGACAGCGCTACGAGCAGTACTTC
TRBJ2-7	TRBD1	.	TRBV2	15	CASSSLGQGASEQYF	TGTGCCAGCTCTAGCCTAGGACAGGGGGCCTCCGAGCAGTACTTC
TRBJ1-4	.	.	TRBV2	14	CASSPTGNNEKLFF	TGTGCCAGCAGCCCAACAGGGAATAATGAAAAACTGTTTTTT
TRBJ1-3	.	.	TRBV6-5	15	CASSLFLSSGNTIYF	TGTGCCAGCAGTTTATTCCTGAGCTCTGGAAACACCATATATTTT
TRBJ2-7	TRBD1	.	TRBV10-3	16	CAISYFGGQGSYEQYF	TGTGCCATCAGTTACTTTGGGGGACAGGGGTCCTACGAGCAGTACTTC
TRBJ1-3	.	.	TRBV5-8	12	CASSPEAYTIYF	TGTGCCAGCAGCCCCGAGGCGTACACCATATATTTT
TRBJ1-2	.	.	TRBV6-1	15	CASSARDTGSYGYTF	TGTGCCAGCAGTGCCCGGGACACCGGCTCTTATGGCTACACCTTC
TRBJ2-1	TRBD2	.	TRBV5-1	14	CASSSPKRGNEQFF	TGCGCCAGCAGCTCCCCCAAGCGGGGCAATGAGCAGTTCTTC
TRBJ2-7	TRBD1	.	TRBV29-1	15	CSVEEGTALTYEQYF	TGCAGCGTTGAAGAGGGGACAGCGCTCACCTACGAGCAGTACTTC
TRBJ2-1	TRBD1	once	TRBV19	14	CASSPGTGGNEQFF	TGTGCCAGTAGTCCCGGGACAGGGGGGAATGAGCAGTTCTTC
TRBJ2-1	.	.	TRBV15	17	CATSRKRQTQAYNEQFF	TGTGCCACCAGCAGGAAAAGACAGACACAAGCCTACAATGAGCAGTTCTTC
TRBJ2-5	.	once	TRBV27	14	CASSLQQSQETQYF	TGTGCCAGCAGTTTGCAACAGTCACAAGAGACCCAGTACTTC